This T cell receptor beta chain was captured by sequencing in a study of metastatic and nonmetastatic thyroid tumors. Study in general: For malignant and benign thyroid patients, tumor or nodule tissue and blood were the sources whose repertoires were compared.

This clone showed up just a few times. Its antigen is currently unknown. Whole-study results and caveats: It was reported that TCR beta diversity was significantly higher in malignant thyroid tumors than benign nodules, in blood and tumor.

Each patient came to thyroid surgery without any prior treatment (of any kind). CDR3 length: 15 amino acids. Germline V CDR1 and CDR2: MNHNS, SASEGT. Germline trimming cut 6 bases from V and 7 bases from J; bases unmatched to any gene: 15. Per the study methods: Researchers built a distant-metastasis classifier for papillary thyroid cancer that drew on CDR3 differences across clinicopathological groups. TCRdb re-analyzed the PCR reads using MiXCR. The V and J calls and clone size are TCRdb's, not the authors'. This table has more than 7,000 clones, roughly a fifth appearing once. The chain joins TRBV6-1 to TRBJ2-7, with 7 bases identical to TRBD2. The clonotype comes from a female donor with papillary thyroid cancer or a benign thyroid nodule (not recorded which). Some clones in this sample may be carry-over from other donors' samples. The material sequenced was adjacent normal tissue. The CDR3 spells CASSLAGLTAGEQYF. DNA for the CDR3: TGTGCCAGCAGCCTCGCGGGACTAACGGCCGGGGAGCAGTACTTC.